This entry lists 8 T cell receptor beta chains sequenced from one sample in a study of blood T cells in healthy people across ages. A second PCR, run for roughly 6 to 11 cycles, used a sample-barcoded 5' primer plus a J-beta primer mix. MiXCR, run by TCRdb on the 5' RACE reads, gives a single entry per CDR3 protein. The table shows some 1.1 million distinct CDR3 sequences, with roughly two fifths occurring only once. The material sequenced was blood. These receptors originate from a young man in good health.

This clonotype was observed a handful of times. This chain joins TRBV7-9 and TRBJ2-7, with D perhaps TRBD1 or TRBD2 (5 bases each). Germline V CDR1 and CDR2: SEHNR, FQNEAQ (reference sequence). The ends were cut back, 1 base at V and 0 bases at J, with 16 bases in the middle. This CDR3 has 17 residues. The CDR3 reads CASSLGSGTASSYEQYF. As DNA, the CDR3 is TGTGCCAGCAGCTTAGGGTCCGGGACGGCCAGCTCCTACGAGCAGTACTTC.

This chain joins TRBV20-1 and TRBJ2-1; D is unclear. CDR1 is DFQATT and CDR2 is SNEGSKA in the germline V gene (reference sequence). Trimming took 0 bases from V and 6 from J, leaving 15 bases between them. The CDR3 covers 15 residues. CDR3 protein: CSARDSGVPRNEQFF. As DNA, the CDR3 is TGCAGTGCTAGAGATAGTGGGGTCCCCCGCAATGAGCAGTTCTTC.

In this sample, this clonotype turned up a few times. The chain recombines TRBV6-5 with TRBJ1-2; D is unresolved. The V end was cut by 2 bases, the J end by 2 bases, with 6 bases between. Germline V lookup: CDR1 MNHEY, CDR2 SVGAGI. CDR3 length: 13 amino acids. In DNA, the CDR3 is TGTGCCAGCAGTTACGACGGAAACTATGGCTACACCTTC. This sequence encodes CASSYDGNYGYTF.

This clonotype has a count of ten or more. This chain uses TRBV29-1 with TRBJ2-7; perhaps TRBD1 as D (6 bases). The CDR3 has 14 amino acids. Per germline, CDR1 SQVTM and CDR2 ANQGSEA. With 6 bases removed from V and 1 base from J, the gap between germline ends came to 16 bases. Written as DNA, the CDR3 is TGCAGCGTGACCGGGACACTGAGTTCCTACGAGCAGTACTTC. Translating gives CSVTGTLSSYEQYF.

This sequence joins TRBV5-1 and TRBJ1-5, with D possibly being TRBD1 (5 bases). Trimming took 0 bases from V and 1 from J, leaving 8 bases between them. Looked up from germline, CDR1 is SGHRS and CDR2 is YFSETQ. This CDR3 comprises 15 residues. As DNA, the CDR3 is TGCGCCAGCAGCTTGGACGGGGGGAGCAATCAGCCCCAGCATTTT. Translating it yields CASSLDGGSNQPQHF.

This clonotype was seen only a few times. V gene TRBV6-2 or TRBV6-3 combines with J gene TRBJ2-7; 10 bases fit TRBD2. Germline V gene data show CDR1 as MNHEY and CDR2 as SVGEGT. The CDR3 sequence is 14 residues long. J lost 7 bases, V lost 8 bases, and 11 bases had no gene match. The CDR3: CASLQLAGMWEQYF. As DNA, the CDR3 is TGTGCCAGCTTGCAACTAGCGGGGATGTGGGAGCAGTACTTC.

This clonotype occurred a few times. The V and J genes are TRBV6-2 or TRBV6-3 and TRBJ2-4; 7 bases fit TRBD1. The assigned J gene may be wrong: the sequence end matches TRBJ2-7 better. This CDR3 is 16 amino acids long. Germline lookup yields CDR1 MNHEY and CDR2 SVGEGT. In DNA, the CDR3 is TGTGCCAGCACCACCAGTCCCCCGGGACAGTACTACGAGCAGTACTTC. Translated, it gives CASTTSPPGQYYEQYF.

This clonotype was picked up a small number of times. This chain uses TRBV27 with TRBJ1-5; D is unclear. Trimming cost V 3 bases and J 2 bases, with 8 bases left between them. This CDR3 region has 14 residues. The germline gives CDR1 MNHEY, CDR2 SMNVEV (reference sequence). CDR3 in amino acids: CASSLRAGNQPQHF. In nucleotides, the CDR3 is TGTGCCAGCAGTTTGCGGGCCGGCAATCAGCCCCAGCATTTT.